This T cell receptor (beta chain) was identified during a study of blood T cell repertoires in COVID-19. Overall study: Collection of acute and convalescent COVID-19 samples took place in the United States, Italy and Spain. PBMCs, B-cell-depleted T cells, or T cells provided the cDNA or gDNA that made up the material.

Participants were aged roughly 18 to 95 years, lived in under 25 US areas, and enrolled virtually. Trimming cost V 7 bases and J 2 bases; bases outside gene matches: 8. This CDR3 spans 14 amino acids. Germline V gene sequence: CDR1 MDHEN, CDR2 SYDVKM. In the original processing: It was from reference gene primer amplification that nucleated cell counts were estimated. TCRdb's table, derived via immunoSEQ multiplex PCR, lists solely in-frame clones and lacks some. V and J calls and clone size are those listed in that table; D and trimming were worked out from the DNA. Here the sample spans 150,000 or so clones, about 90% being singletons.

The sample comprised PBMCs or T cells enriched from blood (not recorded which). The source is a woman aged 45-65 years who had recovered from COVID-19. V gene TRBV28 combines with J gene TRBJ2-7, with 7 nucleotides matching TRBD1. DNA for the CDR3: TGTGCCAGCACCCGTGACAGGGCCCCCTACGAGCAGTACTTC. This translates into CASTRDRAPYEQYF.